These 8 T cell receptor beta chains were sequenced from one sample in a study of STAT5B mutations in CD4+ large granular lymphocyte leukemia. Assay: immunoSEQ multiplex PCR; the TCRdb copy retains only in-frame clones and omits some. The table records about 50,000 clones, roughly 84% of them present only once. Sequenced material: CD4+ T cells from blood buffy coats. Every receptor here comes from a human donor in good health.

The CDR3 sequence: CASSLEIRGSWGSTEAFF. In DNA form, the CDR3 reads TGTGCCAGCAGCTTAGAGATCAGGGGTTCATGGGGTAGTACTGAAGCTTTCTTT. J is TRBJ1-1 and V is TRBV11-2, with D tentatively TRBD1 (6 bases). The CDR3 covers 18 residues. The V gene lost 0 bases and the J gene lost 5 bases, with 22 bases spanning the gap. Germline V gene data show CDR1 as SGHAT and CDR2 as FQNNGV.

CDR3 sequence (DNA): TGCGCCAGCAGTTCAGGGGGCGCGAGAACTGAAGCTTTCTTT. Amino acids: CASSSGGARTEAFF. This chain joins TRBV10-2 and TRBJ1-1; 8 bases are a match to TRBD1. CDR1 is WSHSY, CDR2 SAAADI, per germline. The CDR3 has 14 residues. Losses at the gene ends were 5 bases for V and 5 bases for J; bases not matched to a gene: 7.

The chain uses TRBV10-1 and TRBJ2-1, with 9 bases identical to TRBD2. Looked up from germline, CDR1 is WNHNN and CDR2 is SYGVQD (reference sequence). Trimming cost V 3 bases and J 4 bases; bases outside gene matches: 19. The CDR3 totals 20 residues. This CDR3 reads CASSDLIAGVLAGLYNEQFF. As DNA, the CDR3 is TGCGCCAGCAGTGATCTCATAGCGGGGGTGCTAGCGGGACTTTACAATGAGCAGTTCTTC.

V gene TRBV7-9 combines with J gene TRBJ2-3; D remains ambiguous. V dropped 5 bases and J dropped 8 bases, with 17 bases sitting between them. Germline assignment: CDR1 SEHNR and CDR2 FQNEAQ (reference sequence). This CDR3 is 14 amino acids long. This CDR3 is CASSPFSPDGTQYF. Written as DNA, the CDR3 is TGTGCCAGCAGCCCTTTCTCCCCGGACGGTACGCAGTATTTT. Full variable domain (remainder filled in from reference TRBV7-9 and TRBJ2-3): DTGVSQNPRHKITKRGQNVTFRCDPISEHNRLYWYRQTLGQGPEFLTYFQNEAQLEKSRLLSDRFSAERPKGSFSTLEIQRTEQGDSAMYLCASSPFSPDGTQYFGPGTRLTVL.

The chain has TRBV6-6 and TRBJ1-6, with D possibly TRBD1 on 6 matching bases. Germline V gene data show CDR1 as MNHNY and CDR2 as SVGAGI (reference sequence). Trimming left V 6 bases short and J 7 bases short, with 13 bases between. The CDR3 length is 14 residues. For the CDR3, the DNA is TGTGCCAGCAGGGGAACAGGGAACAATTCACCCCTCCACTTT. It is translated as CASRGTGNNSPLHF.

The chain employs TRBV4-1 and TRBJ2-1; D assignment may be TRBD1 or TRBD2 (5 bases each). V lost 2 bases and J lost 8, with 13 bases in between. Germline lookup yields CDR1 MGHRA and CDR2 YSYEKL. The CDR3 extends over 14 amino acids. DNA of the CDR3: TGCGCCAGCAGCCAAAGAGCGGTGGGGCATGAGCAGTTCTTC. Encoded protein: CASSQRAVGHEQFF.

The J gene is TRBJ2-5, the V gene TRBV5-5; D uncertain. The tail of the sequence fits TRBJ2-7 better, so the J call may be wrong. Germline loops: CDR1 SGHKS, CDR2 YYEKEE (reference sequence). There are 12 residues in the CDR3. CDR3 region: CASSLDHYEQYF. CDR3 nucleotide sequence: TGTGCCAGCAGCTTGGATCACTACGAGCAGTACTTC.

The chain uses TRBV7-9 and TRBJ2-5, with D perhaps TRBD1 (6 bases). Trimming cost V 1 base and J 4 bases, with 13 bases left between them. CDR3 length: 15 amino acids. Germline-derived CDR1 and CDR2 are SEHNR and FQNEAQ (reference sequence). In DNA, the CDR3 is TGTGCCAGCAGCTTAGACAGGGTATCCTCAGAGACCCAGTACTTC. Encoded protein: CASSLDRVSSETQYF.